This passage covers 26 T cell receptor beta chains from one sample sequenced in a study of shared clonotypes between healthy human individuals. Terminally differentiated effector memory CD45RA+ cells were excluded from the naive CD8 cells, which were CD45RO-negative and positively selected for CCR7. Method: immunoSEQ multiplex PCR; TCRdb's copy keeps in-frame clones and lacks some. The sample includes under 700,000 clones, approximately 95% of them seen just once. Sequencing was performed on naive CD8+ T cells sorted from blood. All receptors derive from a woman aged 25-40 years in good health.

This chain connects TRBV2 to TRBJ1-5; D might be TRBD1 (5 bases). Germline CDR1 reads SNHLY; CDR2 reads FYNNEI. Trimming removed 6 bases from V and 6 bases from J, with 15 bases in between. The CDR3 length is 14 residues. The CDR3 spells CASRIGDGGQPQHF. Written as DNA, the CDR3 is TGTGCCAGCAGGATAGGGGACGGGGGTCAGCCCCAGCATTTT.

The V and J genes are TRBV4-1 and TRBJ2-6; D possibly matches TRBD1 or TRBD2 (5 bases each). There are 15 residues in the CDR3. V was cut by 4 bases and J by 2 bases, with 9 bases left in between. Germline CDR1 and CDR2: MGHRA and YSYEKL. The CDR3 DNA sequence: TGCGCCAGCAGCCGCTGGGGGACTGGGGCCAACGTCCTGACTTTC. Residues: CASSRWGTGANVLTF.

This clone was counted a single time. The chain recombines TRBV27 with TRBJ1-1; no clear D gene. Germline CDR1 and CDR2: MNHEY and SMNVEV (reference sequence). The V gene lost 0 bases and the J gene lost 6 bases, with 8 bases spanning the gap. The CDR3 runs to 13 residues. This CDR3 reads CASSLSGGAEAFF. In nucleotides, the CDR3 is TGTGCCAGCAGTTTATCGGGTGGGGCTGAAGCTTTCTTT.

The V and J genes are TRBV2 and TRBJ1-3; the D is unclear. Trimming left V 5 bases short and J 1 base short, with 9 bases between. The germline V gene has CDR1 SNHLY and CDR2 FYNNEI. The CDR3 is made up of 14 amino acids. The CDR3 here is CASSLGRSGNTIYF. CDR3 coding DNA: TGTGCCAGCAGTCTGGGCAGGTCTGGAAACACCATATATTTT.

In DNA, the CDR3 is TGTGCCAGCAGCTTAACTTTGGGACAGCTTCTCTCCTACAATGAGCAGTTCTTC. Translated: CASSLTLGQLLSYNEQFF. The J gene is TRBJ2-1, the V gene TRBV11-2; 7 bases match TRBD1. Germline CDR1 and CDR2: SGHAT and FQNNGV. The CDR3 is 18 amino acids. Trimming took 2 bases from V and 0 from J; bases not matched to a gene: 10. The full variable domain, completed using reference TRBV11-2 and TRBJ2-1, is EAGVAQSPRYKIIEKRQSVAFWCNPISGHATLYWYQQILGQGPKLLIQFQNNGVVDDSQLPKDRFSAERLKGVDSTLKIQPAKLEDSAVYLCASSLTLGQLLSYNEQFFGPGTRLTVL.

This clone is a singleton in its sample. J is TRBJ2-1 and V is TRBV27; D not resolved. This CDR3 is 14 amino acids long. The V end was cut by 4 bases, the J end by 2 bases, with 9 bases between. Germline V gene data show CDR1 as MNHEY and CDR2 as SMNVEV (reference sequence). CDR3 amino acids: CASSYVEPYNEQFF. The CDR3 coding sequence is TGTGCCAGCAGTTACGTAGAGCCCTACAATGAGCAGTTCTTC.

The chain carries TRBV21-1 and TRBJ1-2. TRBV21-1 has pseudogene status. The CDR3 spans 13 residues. The CDR3 here is CASSPARGDGYTF. The CDR3 DNA is TGTGCCAGCAGCCCTGCACGGGGGGATGGCTACACCTTC.

The chain carries TRBV5-4 and TRBJ2-1; D perhaps matches TRBD2 (7 bases). The CDR3 sequence is 17 residues long. CDR1 is SGHNT, CDR2 YYREEE, per germline (reference sequence). V lost 4 bases to trimming and J lost 6 bases, with 23 bases between them. The CDR3 loop is CASSPLSLGGGGNEQFF. The CDR3 nucleotides are TGTGCCAGCAGCCCGCTAAGTTTGGGCGGGGGCGGCAATGAGCAGTTCTTC.

V usage is TRBV7-9 and J usage is TRBJ2-2; 7 bases line up with TRBD1. The CDR3 totals 14 residues. Germline trimming cut 5 bases from V and 6 bases from J; bases unmatched to any gene: 6. Germline lookup yields CDR1 SEHNR and CDR2 FQNEAQ (reference sequence). The CDR3 loop is CASSITGVPGELFF. CDR3 nucleotides: TGTGCCAGCAGCATAACAGGGGTTCCCGGGGAGCTGTTTTTT.

This chain connects TRBV6-8 to TRBJ1-4; maybe TRBD1 (6 bases). Trimming left V 6 bases short and J 8 bases short, with 19 bases between. Looked up from germline, CDR1 is MNHGY and CDR2 is SAAAGT. The CDR3 runs to 15 residues. This CDR3 reads CASRSSWGGEEKLFF. DNA of the CDR3: TGTGCCAGCAGATCCTCTTGGGGGGGCGAGGAAAAACTGTTTTTT.

The genes are TRBV7-7 and TRBJ1-4, with D possibly TRBD1 on 5 matching bases. The CDR3 length is 15 residues. Germline assignment: CDR1 SSHAT and CDR2 FNYEAQ (reference sequence). V dropped 8 bases and J dropped 5 bases, with 18 bases sitting between them. For the CDR3, the DNA is TGTGCCAGCTCCAACGCCCCCGGGACGAATGAAAAACTGTTTTTT. It encodes CASSNAPGTNEKLFF.

The rearrangement uses TRBV7-9 and TRBJ2-5; TRBD1 agrees at 10 bases. Per germline, CDR1 SEHNR and CDR2 FQNEAQ (reference sequence). This CDR3 is built from 15 residues. Losses at the gene ends were 5 bases for V and 5 bases for J; bases not matched to a gene: 8. The CDR3 spells CASSKRTGGYETQYF. DNA of the CDR3: TGTGCCAGCAGCAAGCGGACAGGGGGTTACGAGACCCAGTACTTC. Looking up the rest from reference TRBV7-9 and TRBJ2-5 gives the full variable domain: DTGVSQNPRHKITKRGQNVTFRCDPISEHNRLYWYRQTLGQGPEFLTYFQNEAQLEKSRLLSDRFSAERPKGSFSTLEIQRTEQGDSAMYLCASSKRTGGYETQYFGPGTRLLVL.

The V call is TRBV19, the J call TRBJ1-5; D is perhaps TRBD1 (5 bases). Per the germline V gene, CDR1 is LNHDA and CDR2 is SQIVND (reference sequence). CDR3 size: 16 residues. The V end lost 7 bases, the J end lost 8 bases, and 24 bases lay between the germline ends. Written as DNA, the CDR3 is TGTGCCAGTACCCCGACCGCGGGACGATCGTATGAGCCCCAGCATTTT. Protein sequence: CASTPTAGRSYEPQHF.

The chain combines TRBV29-1 with TRBJ2-1; 11 bases are a match to TRBD2. Germline V lookup: CDR1 SQVTM, CDR2 ANQGSEA. The CDR3 is 14 residues long. Trimming took 7 bases from V and 7 from J; bases not matched to a gene: 9. The CDR3 here is CSADPGLAANEQFF. The CDR3, as DNA: TGCAGCGCCGACCCGGGACTAGCGGCTAATGAGCAGTTCTTC.

V and J are TRBV2 and TRBJ1-1; a weak D match, TRBD1 (6 bases). The length of the CDR3 is 9 residues. Trimming shortened V by 9 bases and J by 8 bases, and 7 bases separated the two germline ends. The germline gives CDR1 SNHLY, CDR2 FYNNEI. This CDR3 is CASGTEAFF. CDR3 in DNA: TGTGCCAGTGGGACAGAAGCTTTCTTT.

The genes are TRBV7-8 and TRBJ1-2; D may be TRBD1 (5 bases). V shed 4 bases and J shed 7 bases, with 19 bases lying between them. The CDR3 runs 15 residues. CDR1 and CDR2 (germline): SGHVS, FQNEAQ. The CDR3 reads CASSSPREGLGGYTF. DNA of the CDR3: TGTGCCAGCAGCTCACCTCGTGAGGGGCTGGGTGGCTACACCTTC.

This chain uses TRBV28 with TRBJ2-7, with 9 nucleotides matching TRBD1. Germline V CDR1 and CDR2: MDHEN, SYDVKM. The V and J ends lost 2 bases and 6 bases, in that order; junction bases with no gene match: 5. The CDR3 runs to 14 residues. CDR3 sequence: CASSLTGGEGEQYF. CDR3 sequence (DNA): TGTGCCAGCAGTTTAACAGGGGGCGAGGGCGAGCAGTACTTC.

V is TRBV7-7 and J is TRBJ2-7, with TRBD1 matching over 9 bases. The CDR3 length is 15 residues. Germline-derived CDR1 and CDR2 are SSHAT and FNYEAQ (reference sequence). V lost 4 bases and J lost 5; bases outside the gene matches: 9. The CDR3 is CASSWGQGVRDEQYF. In DNA form, the CDR3 reads TGTGCCAGCAGCTGGGGACAGGGTGTTAGGGACGAGCAGTACTTC.

The chain employs TRBV5-4 and TRBJ2-7, with D perhaps TRBD1 (6 bases). V was shortened by 4 bases and J by 2 bases, with 7 bases between the two germline ends. The CDR3 runs 12 residues. Germline V gene sequence: CDR1 SGHNT, CDR2 YYREEE (reference sequence). For the CDR3, the DNA is TGTGCCAGCAGCGGGGGCCCCTACGAGCAGTACTTC. Residues: CASSGGPYEQYF.

V and J are TRBV21-1 and TRBJ2-2; TRBD1, as called in the table, went unchecked against the DNA. TRBV21-1 is a documented pseudogene. The CDR3 consists of 15 residues. For the CDR3, the DNA is TGTGCCAGCAGCATATGGACAGGGGGGACCGGGGAGCTGTTTTTT. Its protein is CASSIWTGGTGELFF.

V usage is TRBV2 and J usage is TRBJ1-2; D remains unclear. Per germline, CDR1 SNHLY and CDR2 FYNNEI. This CDR3 is 13 amino acids long. The germline V and J ends were trimmed by 3 bases and 4 bases, with 9 bases remaining between them. CDR3 sequence (DNA): TGTGCCAGCAGTGACCAGCTGGGCTATGGCTACACCTTC. It codes for CASSDQLGYGYTF.

The chain combines TRBV27 with TRBJ2-7; 8 nucleotides line up with TRBD2. Germline V gene sequence: CDR1 MNHEY, CDR2 SMNVEV (reference sequence). Trimming at V came to 2 bases and at J to 3 bases, leaving 9 bases not matched to a gene. CDR3 size: 16 residues. CDR3 sequence: CASSLKASGFFYEQYF. CDR3 in DNA: TGTGCCAGCAGTTTAAAGGCTAGCGGGTTCTTCTACGAGCAGTACTTC.

The chain couples TRBV5-5 to TRBJ2-7; D might be TRBD2 (5 bases). The germline V gene has CDR1 SGHKS and CDR2 YYEKEE (reference sequence). The CDR3 extends over 13 amino acids. Trimming removed 5 bases from V and 3 bases from J, with 12 bases in between. The CDR3 DNA follows: TGTGCCAGCAGTCAAGACTATCACTACGAGCAGTACTTC. Translating it yields CASSQDYHYEQYF.

The chain employs TRBV25-1 and TRBJ1-1; a possible D gene is TRBD1 (5 bases). V was shortened by 5 bases and J by 4 bases, with 17 bases between the two germline ends. The germline CDR1 and CDR2 sequences are MGHDK and SYGVNS. This CDR3 region has 15 residues. The CDR3 reads CASSLTWGTSTEAFF. CDR3 coding DNA: TGTGCCAGCAGTCTGACGTGGGGGACGAGCACTGAAGCTTTCTTT.

The chain is built from TRBV5-1 and TRBJ2-7; TRBD1 might be the D (6 bases). With 4 bases removed from V and 7 bases from J, the gap between germline ends came to 18 bases. CDR1 is SGHRS and CDR2 is YFSETQ in the germline V gene. The CDR3 runs 14 residues. This CDR3 is CASSLAVGGGEQYF. The CDR3, as DNA: TGCGCCAGCAGCCTGGCCGTTGGGGGCGGTGAGCAGTACTTC.

With regard to this clone: At the DNA level, this CDR3 is encoded by other sequences in the same sample as well. The chain links TRBV4-1 to TRBJ2-5; D unclear. Germline V gene data show CDR1 as MGHRA and CDR2 as YSYEKL. Trimming took off 0 bases at V and 3 bases at J, with 5 bases between the two ends. The CDR3 covers 13 residues. CDR3: CASSQDSEETQYF. The CDR3 bases are TGCGCCAGCAGCCAAGACAGTGAAGAGACCCAGTACTTC.